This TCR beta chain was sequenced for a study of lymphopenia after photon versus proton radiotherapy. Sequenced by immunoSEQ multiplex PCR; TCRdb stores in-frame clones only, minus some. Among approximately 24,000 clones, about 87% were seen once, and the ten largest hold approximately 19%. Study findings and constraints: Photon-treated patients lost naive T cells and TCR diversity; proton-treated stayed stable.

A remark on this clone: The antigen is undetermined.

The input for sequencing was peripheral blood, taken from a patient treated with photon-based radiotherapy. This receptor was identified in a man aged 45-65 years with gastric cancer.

CDR3 in amino acids: CASSGGGGGGKNIQYF. The CDR3 region has the DNA TGTGCCAGCAGCGGTGGTGGGGGGGGCGGCAAAAACATTCAGTACTTC. This chain uses TRBV5-4 with TRBJ2-4; a weak D match, TRBD2 (7 bases). Germline CDR1 is SGHNT and CDR2 is YYREEE (reference sequence). The CDR3 is 16 amino acids. V gave up 4 bases and J gave up 3 bases, with 17 bases separating them.